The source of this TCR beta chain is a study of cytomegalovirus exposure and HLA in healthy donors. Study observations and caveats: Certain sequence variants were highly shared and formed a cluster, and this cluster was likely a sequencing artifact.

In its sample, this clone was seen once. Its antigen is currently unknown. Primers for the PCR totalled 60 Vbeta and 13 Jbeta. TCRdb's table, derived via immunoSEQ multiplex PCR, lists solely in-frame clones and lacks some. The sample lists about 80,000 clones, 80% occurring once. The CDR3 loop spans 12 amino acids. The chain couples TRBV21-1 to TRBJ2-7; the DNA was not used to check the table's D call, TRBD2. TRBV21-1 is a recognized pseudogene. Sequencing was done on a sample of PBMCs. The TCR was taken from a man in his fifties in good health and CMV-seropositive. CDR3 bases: TGTGCCAGCCTGGACGGGACCTACGAGCAGTACTTC. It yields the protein CASLDGTYEQYF.